The 15 T cell receptor beta chains listed next were all sequenced from one sample in a study of blood T cell repertoires in COVID-19. Libraries were prepared by immunoSEQ multiplex PCR; TCRdb keeps only in-frame clonotypes and omits some of them. The sample has 200,000 or so clones; 80% to 90% are singletons. Sequencing was done on a sample of peripheral blood. The receptors derive from a woman older than 75 with COVID-19, enrolled during active disease.

The chain carries TRBV7-2 and TRBJ1-1; weak D call: TRBD1 (5 bases). Germline loops: CDR1 SGHTA, CDR2 FQGNSA. Trimming removed 6 bases from V and 1 base from J, with 15 bases in between. The CDR3 has 15 amino acids. DNA of the CDR3: TGTGCCAGCAGACAGTGGGCAGGGAAGAACACTGAAGCTTTCTTT. Amino acids: CASRQWAGKNTEAFF.

The CDR3 bases are TGTGCCAGCAGCTTGGTCAGGGGAGGCTACACCTTC. This translates into CASSLVRGGYTF. The rearrangement joins TRBV5-4 to TRBJ1-2, with a possible D match to TRBD1 (6 bases). The CDR3 spans 12 residues. From germline, CDR1 is SGHNT and CDR2 YYREEE (reference sequence). Trimming pared 0 bases from V and 8 bases from J, leaving 8 bases between. Full variable domain (rest looked up from reference TRBV5-4 and TRBJ1-2): ETGVTQSPTHLIKTRGQQVTLRCSSQSGHNTVSWYQQALGQGPQFIFQYYREEENGRGNFPPRFSGLQFPNYSSELNVNALELDDSALYLCASSLVRGGYTFGSGTRLTVV.

The V call is TRBV6-6, the J call TRBJ1-2, with D hard to call. There are 14 residues in the CDR3. V shed 5 bases and J shed 8 bases, with 18 bases lying between them. The germline CDR1 and CDR2 sequences are MNHNY and SVGAGI (reference sequence). This CDR3 is CASSPDIFDGGYTF. CDR3 DNA sequence: TGTGCCAGCAGTCCCGACATCTTCGATGGCGGCTACACCTTC.

This chain uses TRBV6-1 with TRBJ1-1; no clear D. This CDR3 is 13 amino acids long. Per the germline V gene, CDR1 is MNHNS and CDR2 is SASEGT. Trimming cost V 3 bases and J 12 bases, with 17 bases left between them. This CDR3 reads CASSEERGLSSFF. As DNA, the CDR3 is TGTGCCAGCAGTGAGGAACGCGGTTTGTCTTCTTTCTTT.

The CDR3 loop reads CASSLIQGRGYTF. The CDR3 bases are TGCGCCAGCAGCCTGATACAGGGGAGAGGCTACACCTTC. The chain is built from TRBV4-3 and TRBJ1-2; 7 bases fit TRBD1. The CDR3 extends over 13 amino acids. CDR1 LGHNA and CDR2 YSLEER come from the germline V gene. V trimming: 4 bases; J trimming: 8 bases; junction bases outside the gene matches: 7.

The chain joins TRBV12-3 or TRBV12-4 to TRBJ1-2, with 8 nucleotides matching TRBD1. V lost 6 bases to trimming and J lost 6 bases; unmatched junction nucleotides: 6. The CDR3 has 13 residues. The CDR3 loop reads CASRTQGADGYTF. Written as DNA, the CDR3 is TGTGCCAGCAGGACCCAGGGGGCGGATGGCTACACCTTC.

In this sample, this clone turned up many times. The V gene is TRBV6-1, the J gene TRBJ2-3; 12 nucleotides line up with TRBD2. The V segment lost 3 bases and the J segment 1 base; nucleotides outside the gene matches: 2. CDR1 MNHNS and CDR2 SASEGT come from the germline V gene. The CDR3 consists of 16 residues. The DNA of the CDR3 is TGTGCCAGCAGTGAGACTAGCGGGGGCGGCACAGATACGCAGTATTTT. Translated: CASSETSGGGTDTQYF.

The chain couples TRBV28 to TRBJ2-3, with 8 bases aligning to TRBD1. Germline CDR1 and CDR2: MDHEN and SYDVKM. This CDR3 region has 15 residues. V lost 5 bases to trimming and J lost 3 bases; unmatched junction nucleotides: 7. CDR3: CASSLRTGWTDTQYF. For the CDR3, the DNA is TGTGCCAGCAGTCTACGGACAGGGTGGACAGATACGCAGTATTTT.

This sequence joins TRBV6-5 and TRBJ1-2; 8 nucleotides line up with TRBD1. The germline CDR1 and CDR2 sequences are MNHEY and SVGAGI. CDR3 length: 15 amino acids. The V gene end was trimmed by 6 bases and the J gene end by 4 bases; junction bases not matched to a gene: 10. In DNA, the CDR3 is TGTGCCAGCAGCCCCTATCAGGGGGCGAGCTATGGCTACACCTTC. The encoded protein is CASSPYQGASYGYTF.

This chain links TRBV5-4 with TRBJ1-2; 9 bases line up with TRBD1. This CDR3 is 13 amino acids long. V lost 4 bases, J lost 7 bases, and 5 bases stayed unmatched. Per the germline V gene, CDR1 is SGHNT and CDR2 is YYREEE (reference sequence). In DNA form, the CDR3 reads TGTGCCAGCAGCCCTTACAGGGGGCTTGGCTACACCTTC. Protein product: CASSPYRGLGYTF.

This sequence joins TRBV29-1 and TRBJ2-7; 9 bases are a match to TRBD1. The CDR3 covers 14 residues. The junction had 6 bases not matched to a gene; V was cut back by 3 bases and J by 3 bases. Germline assignment: CDR1 SQVTM and CDR2 ANQGSEA. The CDR3 sequence is CSVDRGQGNYEQYF. For the CDR3, the DNA is TGCAGCGTTGACCGGGGACAGGGAAACTACGAGCAGTACTTC.

This sequence joins TRBV7-8 and TRBJ1-2; D remains unclear. CDR1 is SGHVS, CDR2 FQNEAQ, per germline. With 1 base removed from V and 4 bases from J, the gap between germline ends came to 13 bases. The CDR3 totals 15 residues. The CDR3 sequence is CASSLGLDTIYGYTF. The CDR3, as DNA: TGTGCCAGCAGCTTAGGGCTTGACACGATCTATGGCTACACCTTC.

With regard to this clone: Compared with germline, one end of the junction differs, possibly owing to a read error. The rearrangement uses TRBV7-9 and TRBJ2-1, with a possible D match to TRBD1 (5 bases). There are 14 residues in the CDR3. Germline V gene data show CDR1 as SEHNR and CDR2 as FQNEAQ (reference sequence). The CDR3 reads CASKGVSSYNEQFF. CDR3 DNA sequence: TGTGCTAGCAAAGGGGTTAGCTCCTACAATGAGCAGTTCTTC.

This chain uses TRBV5-1 with TRBJ2-3, with a possible D match to TRBD1 (5 bases). Trimming shortened V by 4 bases and J by 0 bases, and 12 bases separated the two germline ends. CDR3 length equals 15 residues. Germline V gene data show CDR1 as SGHRS and CDR2 as YFSETQ. CDR3 in amino acids: CASSPDTPSTDTQYF. CDR3 DNA: TGCGCCAGCAGCCCGGACACCCCTAGCACAGATACGCAGTATTTT.

This clone occurred a few times. The chain couples TRBV7-2 to TRBJ2-7, with TRBD2 matching 8 bases. This CDR3 region has 17 residues. V lost 5 bases to trimming and J lost 3 bases; unmatched junction nucleotides: 15. CDR1 SGHTA and CDR2 FQGNSA come from the germline V gene. DNA for the CDR3: TGTGCCAGCAGCCCCCAGAGCGGGAGTCCCCCGATCTACGAGCAGTACTTC. Translation gives CASSPQSGSPPIYEQYF.